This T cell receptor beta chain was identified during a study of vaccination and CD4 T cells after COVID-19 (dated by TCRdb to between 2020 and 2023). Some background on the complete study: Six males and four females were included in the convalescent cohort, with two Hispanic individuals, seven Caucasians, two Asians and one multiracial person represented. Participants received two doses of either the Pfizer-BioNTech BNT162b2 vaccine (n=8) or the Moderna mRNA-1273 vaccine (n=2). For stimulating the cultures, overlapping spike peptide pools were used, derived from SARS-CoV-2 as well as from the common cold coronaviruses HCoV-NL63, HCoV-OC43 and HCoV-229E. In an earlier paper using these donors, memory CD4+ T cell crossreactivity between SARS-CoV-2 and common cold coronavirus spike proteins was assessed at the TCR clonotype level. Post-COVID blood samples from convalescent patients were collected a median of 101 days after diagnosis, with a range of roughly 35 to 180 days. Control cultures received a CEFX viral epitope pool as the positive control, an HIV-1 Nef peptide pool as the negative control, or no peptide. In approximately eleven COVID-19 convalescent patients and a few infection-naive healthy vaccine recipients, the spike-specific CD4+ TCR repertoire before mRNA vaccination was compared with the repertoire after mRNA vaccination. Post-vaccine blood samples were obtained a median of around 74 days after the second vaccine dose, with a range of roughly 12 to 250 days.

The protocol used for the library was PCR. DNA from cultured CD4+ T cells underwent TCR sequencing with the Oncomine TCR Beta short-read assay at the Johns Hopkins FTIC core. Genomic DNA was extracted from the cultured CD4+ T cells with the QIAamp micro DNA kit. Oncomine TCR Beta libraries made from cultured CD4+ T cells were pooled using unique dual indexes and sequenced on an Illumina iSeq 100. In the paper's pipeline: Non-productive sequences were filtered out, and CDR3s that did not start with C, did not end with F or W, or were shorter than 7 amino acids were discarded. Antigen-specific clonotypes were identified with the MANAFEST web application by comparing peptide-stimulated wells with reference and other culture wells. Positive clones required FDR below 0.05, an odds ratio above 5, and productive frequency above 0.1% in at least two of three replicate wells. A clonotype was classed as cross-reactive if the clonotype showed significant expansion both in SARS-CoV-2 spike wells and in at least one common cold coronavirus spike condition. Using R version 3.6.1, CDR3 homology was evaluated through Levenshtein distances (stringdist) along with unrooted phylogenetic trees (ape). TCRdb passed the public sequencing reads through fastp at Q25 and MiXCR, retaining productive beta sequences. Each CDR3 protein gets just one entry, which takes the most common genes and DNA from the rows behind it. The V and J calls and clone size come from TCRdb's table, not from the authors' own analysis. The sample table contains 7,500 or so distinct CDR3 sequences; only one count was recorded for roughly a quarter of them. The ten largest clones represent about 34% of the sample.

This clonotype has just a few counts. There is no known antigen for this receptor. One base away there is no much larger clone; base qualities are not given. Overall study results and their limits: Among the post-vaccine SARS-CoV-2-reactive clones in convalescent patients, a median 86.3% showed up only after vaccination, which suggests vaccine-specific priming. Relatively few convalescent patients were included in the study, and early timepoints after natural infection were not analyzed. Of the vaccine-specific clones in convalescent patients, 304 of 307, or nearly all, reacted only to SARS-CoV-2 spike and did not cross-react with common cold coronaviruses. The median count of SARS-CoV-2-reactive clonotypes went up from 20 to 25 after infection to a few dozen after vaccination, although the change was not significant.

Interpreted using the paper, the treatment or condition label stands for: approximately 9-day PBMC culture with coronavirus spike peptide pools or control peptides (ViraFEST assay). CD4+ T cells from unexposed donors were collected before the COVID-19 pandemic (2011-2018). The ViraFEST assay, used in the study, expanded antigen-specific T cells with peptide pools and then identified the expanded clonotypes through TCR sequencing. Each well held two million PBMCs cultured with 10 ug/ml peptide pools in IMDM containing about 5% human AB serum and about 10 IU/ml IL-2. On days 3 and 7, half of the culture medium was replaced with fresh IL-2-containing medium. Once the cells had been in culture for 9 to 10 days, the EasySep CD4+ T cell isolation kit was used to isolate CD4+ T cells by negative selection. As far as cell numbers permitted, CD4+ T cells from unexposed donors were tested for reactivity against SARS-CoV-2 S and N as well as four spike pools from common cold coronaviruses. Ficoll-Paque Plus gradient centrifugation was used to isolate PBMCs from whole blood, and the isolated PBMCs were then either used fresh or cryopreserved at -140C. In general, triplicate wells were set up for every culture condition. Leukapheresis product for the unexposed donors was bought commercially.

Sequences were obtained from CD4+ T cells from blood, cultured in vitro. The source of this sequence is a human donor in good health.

Read as DNA, the sequence is TGTGCCAGCAGCTTAGAGGGCAGGGGTGACATTCAGTACTTC. Protein translation: CASSLEGRGDIQYF. The rearranged chain carries TRBV11-1 and TRBJ2-4; TRBD1 is a weak D gene call, 6 bases matching. Trimming at the junction amounts to 1 base on V and 8 bases on J, and the germline ends lie 12 bases apart. The CDR1 and CDR2 encoded by the germline V gene (reference sequence) are SGHAT and FQDESV. Its CDR3 holds 14 amino acids, cysteine through phenylalanine. The retained sequence is limited to the CDR3, 42 bases, with the frame set at the first base.